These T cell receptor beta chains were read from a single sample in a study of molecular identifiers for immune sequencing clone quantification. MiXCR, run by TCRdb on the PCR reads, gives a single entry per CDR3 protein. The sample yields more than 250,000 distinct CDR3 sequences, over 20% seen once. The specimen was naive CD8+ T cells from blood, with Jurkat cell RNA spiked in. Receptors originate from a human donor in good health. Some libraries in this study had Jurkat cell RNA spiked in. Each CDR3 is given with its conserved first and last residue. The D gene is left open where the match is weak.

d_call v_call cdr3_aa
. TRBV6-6 CASGESSYNEQFF
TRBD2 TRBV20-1 CSAMSAGGWNNEQFF
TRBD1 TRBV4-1 CASSQGEGDSYTDTQYF
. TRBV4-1 CASSQDGGWTEAFF
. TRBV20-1 CSARQSSYNEQFF
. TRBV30 CAWSVSSSYEQYF
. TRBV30 CAWSVGYMTFF
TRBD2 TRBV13 CASTMGLAVFSGANVLTF
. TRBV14 CASKGGSSPLHF
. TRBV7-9 CASSVTDNTEAFF
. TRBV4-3 CASSQDVKGGIYGYTF
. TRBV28 CASRSDAYSTETFF
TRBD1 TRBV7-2 CASSLRTGRLTDTQYF
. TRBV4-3 CASSQRGGNEKLFF
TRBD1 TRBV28 CASQDRAVGANVLTF
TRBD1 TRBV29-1 CSVDFWTGAQIIQYF
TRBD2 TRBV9 CASSGTGTIFHEQYF
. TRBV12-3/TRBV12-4 CASRDSQGNQPQHF
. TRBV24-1 CATSTRLSYEQYF
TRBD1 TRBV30 CAWCEQGANQPQHF
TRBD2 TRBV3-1 CASSQEGLAGPNYEQYF
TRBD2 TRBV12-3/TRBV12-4 CASSFPVGGVYNEQFF
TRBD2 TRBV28 CASSWGGEETQYF
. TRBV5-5 CASRAGPSYEQYF
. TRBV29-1 CSAAGSGNTIYF
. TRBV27 CASSFKWTNYGYTF
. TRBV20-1 CSARAETQPQHF
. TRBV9 CASSPRDTRKETQYF
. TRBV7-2 CASSLGFDVGYQPQHF